Listed below are T cell receptor beta chains from one sample, sequenced in a study of T cell changes during pregnancy in multiple sclerosis. Using immunoSEQ multiplex PCR, the repertoire was profiled, and TCRdb retains in-frame clones only, with some absent. Of some 60,000 clones listed, about 90% are singletons. The sample consisted of peripheral blood, taken in the third trimester of pregnancy. These receptors originate from a female donor in good health, enrolled as a control in a pregnancy study. The CDR3 runs from the conserved cysteine through the conserved F or W. The D gene is left open where the match is weak. Rows may omit the clone size; those that give it use once, few, many or a size class.

J	size	D	V	CDR3	DNA
TRBJ1-2	once	.	TRBV25-1	CASSEFAGVTYGYTF	TGTGCCAGCAGTGAATTTGCGGGGGTTACCTATGGCTACACCTTC
TRBJ2-7	once	TRBD1	TRBV11-2	CASSSQGAAYEQYF	TGTGCCAGCAGCTCACAGGGGGCCGCCTACGAGCAGTACTTC
TRBJ1-1	once	.	TRBV27	CASSLLFNTEAFF	TGTGCCAGCAGTTTACTGTTTAACACTGAAGCTTTCTTT
TRBJ1-2	.	TRBD1	TRBV28	CASSLGDRGRYGYTF	TGTGCCAGCAGTTTGGGGGACAGGGGAAGATATGGCTACACCTTC
TRBJ2-1	.	TRBD2	TRBV5-1	CASSSSSGGPVQSSYNEQFF	TGCGCCAGCAGCTCTTCCTCGGGAGGGCCGGTGCAAAGCTCCTACAATGAGCAGTTCTTC
TRBJ2-1	once	TRBD2	TRBV13	CASSLAAGGKDEQFF	TGTGCCAGCAGCTTAGCAGCGGGGGGGAAGGATGAGCAGTTCTTC
TRBJ1-1	few	.	TRBV30	CAWRRTENTEAFF	TGTGCCTGGCGGCGGACAGAGAACACTGAAGCTTTCTTT
TRBJ2-7	.	.	TRBV5-1	CASSLAASSYEQYF	TGCGCCAGCAGCTTGGCCGCCTCCAGCTACGAGCAGTACTTC
TRBJ2-1	.	TRBD2	TRBV29-1	CSGGLALRSSYNEQFF	TGCAGCGGGGGACTAGCGCTCCGAAGCTCCTACAATGAGCAGTTCTTC
TRBJ2-1	.	TRBD1	TRBV4-3	CASSPTGVNSYNEQFF	TGCGCCAGCAGCCCTACAGGGGTGAACTCCTACAATGAGCAGTTCTTC
TRBJ2-3	.	TRBD2	TRBV4-1	CASSQDPLAGVDTQYF	TGCGCCAGCAGCCAAGATCCCCTAGCGGGAGTGGATACGCAGTATTTT
TRBJ1-2	.	TRBD1	TRBV5-4	CASSARDRVDYGYTF	TGTGCCAGCAGCGCCCGGGACAGGGTAGACTATGGCTACACCTTC
TRBJ2-1	.	TRBD2	TRBV5-1	CASSPGTSGRGEQFF	TGCGCCAGCAGCCCAGGGACTAGCGGGAGAGGTGAGCAGTTCTTC
TRBJ1-1	.	TRBD1	TRBV2	CASISGGYTEAFF	TGTGCCAGCATTTCAGGGGGGTACACTGAAGCTTTCTTT
TRBJ2-3	.	TRBD2	TRBV28	CASSVIAGGTDTQYF	TGTGCCAGCAGTGTAATAGCGGGGGGCACAGATACGCAGTATTTT
TRBJ2-5	.	TRBD1	TRBV7-9	CASSLMTGGFETQYF	TGTGCCAGCAGCTTAATGACAGGGGGATTTGAGACCCAGTACTTC
TRBJ2-7	.	.	TRBV14	CASSPTSGRGPRYEQYF	TGTGCCAGCAGCCCAACGTCCGGCAGGGGACCCCGCTACGAGCAGTACTTC
TRBJ1-4	few	.	TRBV19	CASSITGLGEKLFF	TGTGCCAGTAGTATTACCGGACTTGGTGAAAAACTGTTTTTT
TRBJ2-3	.	TRBD2	TRBV18	CASSPLRTSKLHADTQYF	TGTGCCAGCTCACCACTTCGGACTAGCAAACTTCACGCAGATACGCAGTATTTT
TRBJ1-5	.	TRBD1	TRBV19	CASSIDPGQGGLGNQPQHF	TGTGCCAGTAGTATAGATCCTGGACAGGGAGGTCTTGGCAATCAGCCCCAGCATTTT
TRBJ2-3	few	.	TRBV19	CASSMGDTHTDTQYF	TGTGCCAGTAGTATGGGGGACACCCACACAGATACGCAGTATTTT
TRBJ2-7	.	.	TRBV9	CASSVGPRSEQYF	TGTGCCAGCAGCGTAGGTCCCAGATCAGAGCAGTACTTC
TRBJ2-5	.	.	TRBV11-2	CASSLGQGWETQYF	TGTGCCAGCAGCTTAGGGCAGGGATGGGAGACCCAGTACTTC
TRBJ2-5	.	.	TRBV5-6	CASRSREGTQYF	TGTGCCAGCAGAAGCAGGGAAGGGACCCAGTACTTC
TRBJ2-7	.	TRBD1	TRBV6-5	CASSWDRLGEQYF	TGTGCCAGCAGTTGGGACAGACTCGGCGAGCAGTACTTC
TRBJ2-5	.	.	TRBV14	CASSQIGGAETQYF	TGTGCCAGCAGCCAAATTGGGGGGGCAGAGACCCAGTACTTC
TRBJ1-1	.	TRBD1	TRBV5-1	CASSLTRGLGTEAFF	TGCGCCAGCAGCTTGACAAGGGGGCTGGGCACTGAAGCTTTCTTT
TRBJ1-2	.	.	TRBV30	CAWTLPPGPRYGYTF	TGTGCCTGGACCCTACCTCCGGGTCCTCGCTATGGCTACACCTTC
TRBJ2-1	.	.	TRBV7-6	CASSPTFGNNEQFF	TGTGCCAGCAGCCCAACCTTCGGGAATAATGAGCAGTTCTTC
TRBJ2-5	.	.	TRBV11-2	CASSLVSSIETQYF	TGTGCCAGCAGCTTAGTCTCTAGCATAGAGACCCAGTACTTC
TRBJ2-7	.	.	TRBV29-1	CSARDTLSSYEQYF	TGCAGCGCGAGGGACACCCTGAGCTCCTACGAGCAGTACTTC
TRBJ2-5	.	.	TRBV6-1	CASRLEGRLGETQYF	TGTGCCAGCCGTTTGGAGGGCCGTCTCGGCGAGACCCAGTACTTC
TRBJ2-1	.	.	TRBV25-1	CASSDRGWSGYEQFF	TGTGCCAGCAGTGACCGCGGGTGGAGTGGGTATGAGCAGTTCTTC
TRBJ1-1	.	.	TRBV5-1	CASSRTTMNTEAFF	TGCGCCAGCAGCCGGACAACAATGAACACTGAAGCTTTCTTT
TRBJ2-7	.	.	TRBV6-1	CASTRTVSYEQYF	TGTGCCAGCACCAGGACAGTATCCTACGAGCAGTACTTC
TRBJ2-7	.	TRBD1	TRBV13	CASSYGTGGREQYF	TGTGCCAGCAGCTACGGGACAGGGGGTAGGGAGCAGTACTTC
TRBJ1-2	.	.	TRBV6-6	CASSYVENYGYTF	TGTGCCAGCAGTTACGTTGAGAACTATGGCTACACCTTC
TRBJ2-7	.	.	TRBV27	CASSLVLSSYEQYF	TGTGCCAGCAGTCTCGTGCTAAGCTCCTACGAGCAGTACTTC
TRBJ2-7	.	.	TRBV9	CASSVGRLSTYEQYF	TGTGCCAGCAGCGTAGGCAGGTTATCTACCTACGAGCAGTACTTC
TRBJ2-1	.	TRBD2	TRBV6-1	CASSEALRGGTYNEQFF	TGTGCCAGCAGTGAAGCATTGCGGGGAGGGACCTACAATGAGCAGTTCTTC
TRBJ1-3	.	.	TRBV30	CAWSVGSSAAGNTIYF	TGTGCCTGGAGTGTCGGGTCGTCGGCCGCTGGAAACACCATATATTTT
TRBJ1-5	.	.	TRBV6-1	CACRDSNQPQHF	TGTGCCTGCCGGGATAGCAATCAGCCCCAGCATTTT
TRBJ1-4	.	.	TRBV11-2	CASSGVGVGATNEKLFF	TGTGCCAGCAGCGGTGTCGGAGTCGGGGCAACTAATGAAAAACTGTTTTTT
TRBJ2-2	once	TRBD2	TRBV19	CASSEGGPAGELFF	TGTGCCAGTAGTGAGGGAGGGCCGGCCGGGGAGCTGTTTTTT
TRBJ1-5	few	TRBD1	TRBV5-8	CASSSRTGGRNQPQHF	TGTGCCAGCAGCTCTCGGACAGGGGGCCGTAATCAGCCCCAGCATTTT
TRBJ2-5	.	TRBD1	TRBV11-3	CASSSQGDTLRWETQYF	TGTGCCAGCAGCTCACAGGGGGACACCCTAAGGTGGGAGACCCAGTACTTC
TRBJ2-3	.	.	TRBV20-1	CSATQSDTQYF	TGCAGTGCTACCCAATCAGATACGCAGTATTTT
TRBJ1-1	.	.	TRBV6-5	CASTRGGLGNTEAFF	TGTGCCAGCACGAGGGGGGGGCTGGGGAACACTGAAGCTTTCTTT
TRBJ1-1	.	.	TRBV11-2	CASSLSARRAEAFF	TGTGCCAGCAGCCTATCTGCCAGGCGGGCTGAAGCTTTCTTT
TRBJ2-7	.	.	TRBV6-5	CASSYDWRGYEQYF	TGTGCCAGCAGTTACGATTGGCGGGGCTACGAGCAGTACTTC
TRBJ2-1	.	.	TRBV7-9	CASSDRTTYNEQFF	TGTGCCAGCAGCGATAGGACAACCTACAATGAGCAGTTCTTC
TRBJ1-1	.	.	TRBV2	CASSDNVDGRMNTEAFF	TGTGCCAGCAGTGATAATGTCGATGGGCGAATGAACACTGAAGCTTTCTTT
TRBJ2-7	once	TRBD1	TRBV14	CASSAGQAYEQYF	TGTGCCAGCAGCGCCGGACAGGCCTACGAGCAGTACTTC
TRBJ2-3	.	TRBD2	TRBV7-2	CASSGWLAGGTDTQYF	TGTGCCAGCAGTGGGTGGCTAGCGGGAGGCACAGATACGCAGTATTTT